Given below is one T cell receptor beta chain in context. Germline assignment: CDR1 KGHSH and CDR2 LQKENI. CDR3 size: 14 residues. V lost 2 bases and J 6 bases, leaving 11 bases between the germline ends. These data come from a study of blood T cell repertoires in COVID-19. Using immunoSEQ multiplex PCR, the repertoire was profiled, and TCRdb retains in-frame clones only, with some absent. This table has about 90,000 clones, less than 90% appearing once. The sample taken for sequencing was peripheral blood. The rearrangement uses TRBV18 and TRBJ1-5; D call uncertain. The source of this sequence is an elderly man with acute or convalescent COVID-19. The CDR3: CASSPGTAGQPQHF. The CDR3 region has the DNA TGTGCCAGCTCACCAGGTACCGCCGGTCAGCCCCAGCATTTT.